The subject of this entry is one TCR beta chain. Its antigen is as yet unknown. CDR1 and CDR2 from the germline V gene are LNHDA and SQIVND (reference sequence). The CDR3 has 17 amino acids. V lost 5 bases, J lost 1 base, and 19 bases lay in between. The PCR employed 60 Vbeta primers together with 13 Jbeta primers. Sequencing used immunoSEQ multiplex PCR; TCRdb keeps in-frame clones, though not all of them. The sample comprises around 37,000 clones, about 67% of which are singletons, and less than 7% rests with the top ten. This record comes from a study of cytomegalovirus exposure and HLA in healthy donors. The study, taken as a whole, reports: Roughly uniform sequencing depth across donors was assumed, possibly incorrectly. Common viral pathogens seemed, in a later analysis, to connect with several of the most significant clusters. The classifier was said to identify cytomegalovirus status with high specificity and sensitivity. According to a later analysis, most TCR beta chains associated with CMV appeared HLA-restricted.

The specimen was PBMCs. This sequence joins TRBV19 and TRBJ2-3; tentative D call: TRBD2 (6 bases). This clonotype was obtained from a man in his thirties or forties in good health and CMV-seronegative. CDR3: CASSPQVGGSGTDTQYF. The CDR3 coding sequence is TGTGCCAGTAGTCCTCAGGTCGGGGGTTCTGGCACAGATACGCAGTATTTT.